The rows below give T cell receptor beta chains drawn from one sample of a study of T cell repertoires in ileal Crohn's disease. Assay: immunoSEQ multiplex PCR; the TCRdb copy retains only in-frame clones and omits some. Altogether 13,000 or so clones are present, around 69% being singletons, with the ten largest covering over 6.5%. The material sequenced was ileal tissue. These receptors were obtained from an adult with Crohn's disease. CDR3s include the opening cysteine and the closing phenylalanine or tryptophan. The order of the fields is CDR3 DNA, CDR3 protein, J gene, V gene, clone size, D gene. A D gene is named only where the DNA matches it firmly. Size values are once, few and many counts, or a class for expanded clones, and some rows have none.

DNA: TGCGCCAGCAGCCAAACCCCGCGGGGAAAAGAGACCCAGTACTTC
CDR3: CASSQTPRGKETQYF
J: TRBJ2-5
V: TRBV4-1
size: few
D: -

DNA: TGTGCCAGCAGCTTCGGAAGGGGCACTGAAGCTTTCTTT
CDR3: CASSFGRGTEAFF
J: TRBJ1-1
V: TRBV11-1
size: -
D: -

DNA: TGCGCCAGCAGCCACACGACTAGCGCATGGGAGACCCAGTACTTC
CDR3: CASSHTTSAWETQYF
J: TRBJ2-5
V: TRBV4-1
size: few
D: TRBD2

DNA: TGTGCCAGCAGTGAGGGGCAGGGGGTTAGGAATGAGCAGTTCTTC
CDR3: CASSEGQGVRNEQFF
J: TRBJ2-1
V: TRBV2
size: -
D: TRBD1

DNA: TGCAGCGTAGGCCACCGGGGTACCTACGAGCAGTACTTC
CDR3: CSVGHRGTYEQYF
J: TRBJ2-7
V: TRBV29-1
size: -
D: -

DNA: TGTGCCAGCAGCTCAATGTCCCCAGGCTATGGCTACACCTTC
CDR3: CASSSMSPGYGYTF
J: TRBJ1-2
V: TRBV5-4
size: once
D: -

DNA: TGTGCCAGCAGTTACGGGACAGGGGCCGGCTACACCTTC
CDR3: CASSYGTGAGYTF
J: TRBJ1-2
V: TRBV6-5
size: -
D: TRBD1

DNA: TGTGCCAGCAGCCCAAGGGGGACAGGGGAAAGGGCCCTCCACTTT
CDR3: CASSPRGTGERALHF
J: TRBJ1-6
V: TRBV27
size: -
D: TRBD1

DNA: TGTGCCAGCAGTATCACAGGGATGAGGACTGAAGCTTTCTTT
CDR3: CASSITGMRTEAFF
J: TRBJ1-1
V: TRBV28
size: -
D: -

DNA: TGTGCCAGCTCAACCGGGACATATGCTTACGAGCAGTACTTC
CDR3: CASSTGTYAYEQYF
J: TRBJ2-7
V: TRBV28
size: -
D: -

DNA: TGTGCCAGTAGTAACCAGGGTAGAAATTCACCCCTCCACTTT
CDR3: CASSNQGRNSPLHF
J: TRBJ1-6
V: TRBV19
size: -
D: -

DNA: TGCGCCAGCAGCTTGCCCAGCGGGGGGCCCGGTGAGCAGTTCTTC
CDR3: CASSLPSGGPGEQFF
J: TRBJ2-1
V: TRBV5-1
size: -
D: TRBD2

DNA: TGTGCCAGTAGTATTGGGACTGGGAACACCGGGGAGCTGTTTTTT
CDR3: CASSIGTGNTGELFF
J: TRBJ2-2
V: TRBV19
size: few
D: -

DNA: TGTGCCAGCAGCTCGGGGCCCGAGCGGGATGAGCAGTTCTTC
CDR3: CASSSGPERDEQFF
J: TRBJ2-1
V: TRBV7-3
size: -
D: -

DNA: TGTGCCAGCAGCTCCGGACACTCGAACACCGGGGAGCTGTTTTTT
CDR3: CASSSGHSNTGELFF
J: TRBJ2-2
V: TRBV7-3
size: few
D: -

DNA: TGCAGTGTCCCGGGGGGAACGCAGTATTTT
CDR3: CSVPGGTQYF
J: TRBJ2-3
V: TRBV20-1
size: -
D: TRBD2

DNA: TGTGCCAGCAGCCCCACAGGGGGCGAAGAGACCCAGTACTTC
CDR3: CASSPTGGEETQYF
J: TRBJ2-5
V: TRBV2
size: once
D: TRBD1

DNA: TGTGCCTGGAGCCCACCGCAGGAGTCCTCTGGAAACACCATATATTTT
CDR3: CAWSPPQESSGNTIYF
J: TRBJ1-3
V: TRBV30
size: -
D: -

DNA: TGTGCCAGCTCACCCGGACCCCTCAATGAGCAGTTCTTC
CDR3: CASSPGPLNEQFF
J: TRBJ2-1
V: TRBV18
size: -
D: -

DNA: TGTGCCACTAAAACCACCCAAGGACAGGAGGGGATGGGGTACACCTTC
CDR3: CATKTTQGQEGMGYTF
J: TRBJ1-2
V: TRBV7-4
size: -
D: TRBD1

DNA: TGTGCCAGCAGGAACCTACAGGGGACCGATGGCTACACCTTC
CDR3: CASRNLQGTDGYTF
J: TRBJ1-2
V: TRBV27
size: -
D: TRBD1

DNA: TGTGCCAGCAGCGTAGGCGGCATAGGGACGGATATCGGAGCTTTCTTT
CDR3: CASSVGGIGTDIGAFF
J: TRBJ1-1
V: TRBV9
size: few
D: -

DNA: TGTGCCAGCTCACTAATAACAGGAACCATGAACACTGAAGCTTTCTTT
CDR3: CASSLITGTMNTEAFF
J: TRBJ1-1
V: TRBV18
size: -
D: -

DNA: TGTGCCAGCAGTTTAGGGTCCCAGGGGCGGTATGGCTACACCTTC
CDR3: CASSLGSQGRYGYTF
J: TRBJ1-2
V: TRBV27
size: -
D: -

DNA: TGTGCCAGCAGCTTAAGCGCAGGGGAAGATACGCAGTATTTT
CDR3: CASSLSAGEDTQYF
J: TRBJ2-3
V: TRBV7-9
size: -
D: -

DNA: TGTGCCAGCAGCCCGCAGACAGGTGGAGTATTTCATGGCTACACCTTC
CDR3: CASSPQTGGVFHGYTF
J: TRBJ1-2
V: TRBV7-6
size: -
D: -

DNA: TGTGCCAGCTCACGATTCCCTGGGGGGAACACCGGGGAGCTGTTTTTT
CDR3: CASSRFPGGNTGELFF
J: TRBJ2-2
V: TRBV18
size: -
D: -

DNA: TGTGCCGCGTCGAGTAGGGGGCAAGAGACCCAGTACTTC
CDR3: CAASSRGQETQYF
J: TRBJ2-5
V: TRBV6-6
size: few
D: -

DNA: TGTGCCAGCAGTTTTATTATGAGGGGACAGAATAATTCACCCCTCCACTTT
CDR3: CASSFIMRGQNNSPLHF
J: TRBJ1-6
V: TRBV27
size: -
D: TRBD1

DNA: TGTGCCAGCAGTGAAATAAAGAGCAATGAGCAGTTCTTC
CDR3: CASSEIKSNEQFF
J: TRBJ2-1
V: TRBV2
size: -
D: -

DNA: TGTGCCAGCAGCTTGGGGACCGGAGGCGATTCACCCCTCCACTTT
CDR3: CASSLGTGGDSPLHF
J: TRBJ1-6
V: TRBV7-6
size: once
D: -

DNA: TGTGCCAGCAGCGGCCGGGACCGACTGGCGGCTTTCTTT
CDR3: CASSGRDRLAAFF
J: TRBJ1-1
V: TRBV9
size: -
D: -